Listed below are T cell receptor beta chains from one sample, sequenced in a study of T cell changes during pregnancy in multiple sclerosis. Here immunoSEQ multiplex PCR was the method, and the copy in TCRdb shows in-frame clones only, minus some. Of about 34,000 clones listed, 80% to 90% are singletons. The material sequenced was CD8+ T cells from peripheral blood mononuclear cells, taken in the third trimester of pregnancy. The receptors come from a female donor with multiple sclerosis, enrolled in a pregnancy study. CDR3s include the opening cysteine and the closing phenylalanine or tryptophan. The D gene is left open where the match is weak. The size field is filled for only some rows; it gives once, few, many or a size class.

V: TRBV5-1
size: NA
J: TRBJ2-5
D: TRBD2
DNA: TGCGCCAGCAGCTTGGAGGCGGGGGTTCGAGAGACCCAGTACTTC
CDR3: CASSLEAGVRETQYF

V: TRBV6-4
size: NA
J: TRBJ2-1
D: TRBD2
DNA: TGTGCCAGCAGTGAAGGGACGGGGGGGCCGGATGAGCAGTTCTTC
CDR3: CASSEGTGGPDEQFF

V: TRBV5-5
size: once
J: TRBJ2-1
D: TRBD2
DNA: TGTGCCAGCAGCTTCTATAGCGGGGGGCCAGGGGAGCAGTTCTTC
CDR3: CASSFYSGGPGEQFF

V: TRBV6-1
size: NA
J: TRBJ1-1
D: NA
DNA: TGTGCCAGCAGTGAAGGTGGAGGCTGGAGAAACACTGAAGCTTTCTTT
CDR3: CASSEGGGWRNTEAFF

V: TRBV2
size: few
J: TRBJ2-3
D: TRBD2
DNA: TGTGCCAGCACCAAAAGGGGACTAGCGGGGGACACAGATACGCAGTATTTT
CDR3: CASTKRGLAGDTDTQYF

V: TRBV6-6
size: NA
J: TRBJ1-2
D: NA
DNA: TGTGCCAGCAGTTACGAAAGCGGGGCTTACTATGGCTACACCTTC
CDR3: CASSYESGAYYGYTF

V: TRBV19
size: NA
J: TRBJ1-1
D: NA
DNA: TGTGCCACCGTTCAGGACGCGGGCTGGAACACTGAAGCTTTCTTT
CDR3: CATVQDAGWNTEAFF

V: TRBV28
size: NA
J: TRBJ2-7
D: TRBD1
DNA: TGTGCAGCTGGGACAGGGAGCTCCTACGAGCAGTACTTC
CDR3: CAAGTGSSYEQYF

V: TRBV9
size: NA
J: TRBJ1-6
D: TRBD1
DNA: TGTGCCAGCAGTTCCTTTACGGGACAGGTCCACTTT
CDR3: CASSSFTGQVHF

V: TRBV6-4
size: NA
J: TRBJ1-5
D: NA
DNA: TGTGCCAGCAGTCTGGGGGGTAGTCCCAATCAGCCCCAGCATTTT
CDR3: CASSLGGSPNQPQHF

V: TRBV19
size: once
J: TRBJ1-2
D: NA
DNA: TGTGCCAGTAAGCTAGGGGAAGGCTACACCTTC
CDR3: CASKLGEGYTF

V: TRBV19
size: many
J: TRBJ1-1
D: NA
DNA: TGTGCCAGTAGTTTCAGATTATCTGAAGCTTTCTTT
CDR3: CASSFRLSEAFF

V: TRBV4-2
size: NA
J: TRBJ2-5
D: TRBD1
DNA: TGTGCCAGCAGCCGATCCAGGGGACAGCAAGAGACCCAGTACTTC
CDR3: CASSRSRGQQETQYF

V: TRBV11-3
size: NA
J: TRBJ2-3
D: TRBD2
DNA: TGTGCCAGCAGCCCAAGAAGCGGGGGGGCCCAAGATACGCAGTATTTT
CDR3: CASSPRSGGAQDTQYF

V: TRBV28
size: NA
J: TRBJ2-7
D: NA
DNA: TGTGCCAGCAGTTCCTTAAACGAGCAGTACTTC
CDR3: CASSSLNEQYF

V: TRBV7-9
size: NA
J: TRBJ2-5
D: NA
DNA: TGTGCCAGCAGCTTAGTTCACAAAGAGACCCAGTACTTC
CDR3: CASSLVHKETQYF

V: TRBV5-5
size: NA
J: TRBJ2-7
D: NA
DNA: TGTGCCAGCAGCTTGGTCAGGTCCTACGAGCAGTACTTC
CDR3: CASSLVRSYEQYF

V: TRBV4-2
size: NA
J: TRBJ2-1
D: TRBD1
DNA: TGTGCCAGCAGCCAGATAGGACAGGGTACCTACAATGAGCAGTTCTTC
CDR3: CASSQIGQGTYNEQFF

V: TRBV7-9
size: few
J: TRBJ1-1
D: TRBD1
DNA: TGTGCCAGCAGTCCCGGGACAGAGATGAACACTGAAGCTTTCTTT
CDR3: CASSPGTEMNTEAFF

V: TRBV9
size: once
J: TRBJ2-7
D: NA
DNA: TGTGCCAGCAGCGAGCGAGGAGACGAGCAGTACTTC
CDR3: CASSERGDEQYF

V: TRBV9
size: NA
J: TRBJ2-5
D: TRBD1
DNA: TGTGCCAGCAGCGAGTGGACAGGGGGAACAGAGACCCAGTACTTC
CDR3: CASSEWTGGTETQYF

V: TRBV7-2
size: NA
J: TRBJ2-5
D: NA
DNA: TGTGCCAGCAGCTTAGAGTCTGGGGCTCGAGAGACCCAGTACTTC
CDR3: CASSLESGARETQYF

V: TRBV23-1
size: NA
J: TRBJ2-7
D: TRBD1
DNA: TGCGCCAGCAGTCAACCGGGACAGGGGGCCCCTCTCTACGAGCAGTACTTC
CDR3: CASSQPGQGAPLYEQYF

V: TRBV19
size: once
J: TRBJ2-7
D: TRBD1
DNA: TGTGCCAGTAGTATAGGCAGGGGGTCTAACTACGAGCAGTACTTC
CDR3: CASSIGRGSNYEQYF

V: TRBV29-1
size: NA
J: TRBJ2-2
D: TRBD2
DNA: TGCAGCGTAGCCGGGGGGTCAGGGACGAACACCGGGGAGCTGTTTTTT
CDR3: CSVAGGSGTNTGELFF

V: TRBV4-1
size: NA
J: TRBJ2-5
D: TRBD2
DNA: TGCGCCAGCAGCCGCTCCCAGGGAGCGGGGGAAGAGACCCAGTACTTC
CDR3: CASSRSQGAGEETQYF

V: TRBV7-9
size: once
J: TRBJ2-2
D: NA
DNA: TGTGCCAGCAGCTTAGAAGGCGCACGCGGCAGGGGCTACACCGGGGAGCTGTTTTTT
CDR3: CASSLEGARGRGYTGELFF

V: TRBV7-3
size: NA
J: TRBJ2-1
D: NA
DNA: TGTGCCAGCAGCCTTGGAGGGCTCCCATACAATGAGCAGTTCTTC
CDR3: CASSLGGLPYNEQFF

V: TRBV11-2
size: NA
J: TRBJ2-3
D: NA
DNA: TGTGCCAGCAGCTTCGGCGGGGTCGGAACAGATACGCAGTATTTT
CDR3: CASSFGGVGTDTQYF

V: TRBV25-1
size: NA
J: TRBJ2-1
D: TRBD1
DNA: TGTGCCAGCAGTGCACTGCCGGGACAGGAGCAGTTCTTC
CDR3: CASSALPGQEQFF

V: TRBV19
size: NA
J: TRBJ2-1
D: NA
DNA: TGTGCCAGTAGTATAGGCGGGGGCCCCTACAATGAGCAGTTCTTC
CDR3: CASSIGGGPYNEQFF

V: TRBV13
size: NA
J: TRBJ1-3
D: NA
DNA: TGTGCCAGCAGCTTAGCAGGGGTCGGAAACACCATATATTTT
CDR3: CASSLAGVGNTIYF

V: TRBV19
size: few
J: TRBJ1-5
D: TRBD1
DNA: TGTGCCAGTAGTATGGCAACGACAGGGGCTAGCAATCAGCCCCAGCATTTT
CDR3: CASSMATTGASNQPQHF

V: TRBV9
size: few
J: TRBJ1-1
D: TRBD1
DNA: TGTGCCAGCAGAGCCGGGACAGGGACGAACACTGAAGCTTTCTTT
CDR3: CASRAGTGTNTEAFF

V: TRBV7-6
size: once
J: TRBJ2-1
D: TRBD1
DNA: TGTGCCAGCAGCTTCGGGACAGTCTACAATGAGCAGTTCTTC
CDR3: CASSFGTVYNEQFF

V: TRBV6-5
size: NA
J: TRBJ1-2
D: NA
DNA: TGTGCCAGCAGTTACTACGGGGGGGAGGGGGATGGCTACACCTTC
CDR3: CASSYYGGEGDGYTF